This T cell receptor (beta chain) was identified during a study of response to subunit inactivated influenza vaccine. This clonotype was found a few times. Germline loops: CDR1 LNHNV, CDR2 YYDKDF (reference sequence). Germline trimming cut 1 base from V and 7 bases from J; bases unmatched to any gene: 9. The CDR3 spans 15 residues. TCRdb processed the RT-PCR reads anew with MiXCR; each CDR3 protein has one entry. This repertoire shows 750,000 to 850,000 distinct CDR3 sequences, around 20% found once; its top ten account for approximately 11%. The receptor comes from a middle-aged man who received an inactivated influenza vaccine. This material consisted of PBMCs from blood, taken around 5 days after vaccination. The V gene is TRBV15, the J gene TRBJ2-7, with TRBD1 matching over 8 bases. The CDR3 here is CATSRAGTGRREQYF. The CDR3 DNA reads as TGTGCCACCAGCAGAGCCGGGACAGGCCGAAGGGAGCAGTACTTC.